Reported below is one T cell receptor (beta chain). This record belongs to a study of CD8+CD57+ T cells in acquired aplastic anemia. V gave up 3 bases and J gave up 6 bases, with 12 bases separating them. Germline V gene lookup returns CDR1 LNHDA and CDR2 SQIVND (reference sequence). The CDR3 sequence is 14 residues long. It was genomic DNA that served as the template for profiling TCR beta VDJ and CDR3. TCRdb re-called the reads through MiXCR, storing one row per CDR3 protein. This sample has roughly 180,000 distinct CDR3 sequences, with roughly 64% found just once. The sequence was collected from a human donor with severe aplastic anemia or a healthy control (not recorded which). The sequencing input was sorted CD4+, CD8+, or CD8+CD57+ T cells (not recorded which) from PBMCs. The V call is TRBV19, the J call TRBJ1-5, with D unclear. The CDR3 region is CASSIRGYAQPQHF. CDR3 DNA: TGTGCCAGTAGTATTAGAGGGTACGCTCAGCCCCAGCATTTT. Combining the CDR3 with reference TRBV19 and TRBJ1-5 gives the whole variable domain DGGITQSPKYLFRKEGQNVTLSCEQNLNHDAMYWYRQDPGQGLRLIYYSQIVNDFQKGDIAEGYSVSREKKESFPLTVTSAQKNPTAFYLCASSIRGYAQPQHFGDGTRLSIL.